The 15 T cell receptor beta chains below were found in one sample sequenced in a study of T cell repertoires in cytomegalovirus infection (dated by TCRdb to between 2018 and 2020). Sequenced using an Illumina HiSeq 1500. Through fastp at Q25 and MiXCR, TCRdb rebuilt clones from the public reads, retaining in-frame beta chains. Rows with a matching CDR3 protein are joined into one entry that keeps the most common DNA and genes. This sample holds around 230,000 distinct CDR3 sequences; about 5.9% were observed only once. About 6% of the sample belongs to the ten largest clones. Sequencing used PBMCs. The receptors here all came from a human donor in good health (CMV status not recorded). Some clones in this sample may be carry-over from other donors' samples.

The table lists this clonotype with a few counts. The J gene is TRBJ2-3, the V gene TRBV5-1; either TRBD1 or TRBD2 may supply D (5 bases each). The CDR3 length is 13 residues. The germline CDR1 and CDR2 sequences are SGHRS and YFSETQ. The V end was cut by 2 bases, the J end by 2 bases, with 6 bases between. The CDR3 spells CASSLGTTDTQYF. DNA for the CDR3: TGCGCCAGCAGCTTAGGGACCACAGATACGCAGTATTTT.

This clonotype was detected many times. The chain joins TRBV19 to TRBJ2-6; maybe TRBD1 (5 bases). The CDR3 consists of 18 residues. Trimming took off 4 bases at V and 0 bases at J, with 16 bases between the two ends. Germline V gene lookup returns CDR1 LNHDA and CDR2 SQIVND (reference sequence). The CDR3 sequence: CASSNSPGRLSGANVLTF. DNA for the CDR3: TGTGCCAGTAGTAATTCCCCAGGGCGCCTCTCTGGGGCCAACGTCCTGACTTTC.

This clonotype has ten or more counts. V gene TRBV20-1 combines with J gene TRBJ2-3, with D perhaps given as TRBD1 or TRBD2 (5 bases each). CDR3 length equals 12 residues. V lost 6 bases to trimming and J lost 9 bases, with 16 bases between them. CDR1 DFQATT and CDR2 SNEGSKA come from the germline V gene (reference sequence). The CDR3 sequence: CSASPVEGTQYF. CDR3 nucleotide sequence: TGCAGTGCATCCCCCGTCGAGGGGACGCAGTATTTT.

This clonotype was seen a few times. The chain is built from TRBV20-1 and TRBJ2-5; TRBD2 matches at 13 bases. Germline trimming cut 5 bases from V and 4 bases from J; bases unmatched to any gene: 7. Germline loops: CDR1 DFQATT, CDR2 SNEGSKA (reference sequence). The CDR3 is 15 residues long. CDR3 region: CSAGRLAGGSETQYF. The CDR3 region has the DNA TGCAGTGCTGGTAGACTAGCGGGGGGTTCAGAGACCCAGTACTTC.

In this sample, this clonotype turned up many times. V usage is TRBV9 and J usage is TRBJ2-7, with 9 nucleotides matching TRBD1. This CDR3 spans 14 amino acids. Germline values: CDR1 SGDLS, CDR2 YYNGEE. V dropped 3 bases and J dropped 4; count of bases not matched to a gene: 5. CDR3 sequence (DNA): TGTGCCAGCAGCGCCGGGACAGGGAAATACGAGCAGTACTTC. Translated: CASSAGTGKYEQYF.

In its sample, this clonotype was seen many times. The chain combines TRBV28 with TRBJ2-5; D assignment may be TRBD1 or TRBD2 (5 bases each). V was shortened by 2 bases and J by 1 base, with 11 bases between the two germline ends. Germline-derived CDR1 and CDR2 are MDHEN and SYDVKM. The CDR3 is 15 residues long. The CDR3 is CASSLRGEGQETQYF. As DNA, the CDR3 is TGTGCCAGCAGTTTACGAGGGGAAGGCCAAGAGACCCAGTACTTC.

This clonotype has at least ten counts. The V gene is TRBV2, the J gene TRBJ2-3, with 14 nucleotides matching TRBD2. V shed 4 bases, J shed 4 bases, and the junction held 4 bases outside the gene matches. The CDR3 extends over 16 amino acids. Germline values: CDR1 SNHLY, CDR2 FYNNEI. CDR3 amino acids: CASSAGTSGGSDTQYF. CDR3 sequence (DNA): TGTGCCAGCAGTGCCGGGACTAGCGGGGGATCAGATACGCAGTATTTT. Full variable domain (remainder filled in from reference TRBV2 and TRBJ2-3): EPEVTQTPSHQVTQMGQEVILRCVPISNHLYFYWYRQILGQKVEFLVSFYNNEISEKSEIFDDQFSVERPDGSNFTLKIRSTKLEDSAMYFCASSAGTSGGSDTQYFGPGTRLTVL.

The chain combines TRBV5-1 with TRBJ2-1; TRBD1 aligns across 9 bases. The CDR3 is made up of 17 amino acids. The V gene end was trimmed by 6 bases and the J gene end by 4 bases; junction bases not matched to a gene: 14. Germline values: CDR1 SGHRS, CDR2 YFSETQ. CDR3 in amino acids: CASITSSRQGGYNEQFF. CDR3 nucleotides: TGCGCCAGCATCACGTCTTCCCGACAGGGGGGGTACAATGAGCAGTTCTTC.

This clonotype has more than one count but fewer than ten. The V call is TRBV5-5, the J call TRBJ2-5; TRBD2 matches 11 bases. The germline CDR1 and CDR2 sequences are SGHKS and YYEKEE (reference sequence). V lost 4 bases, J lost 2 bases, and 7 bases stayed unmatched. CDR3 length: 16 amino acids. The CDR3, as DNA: TGTGCCAGCAGCACTAGCGGGGGCCCTGTACAAGAGACCCAGTACTTC. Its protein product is CASSTSGGPVQETQYF.

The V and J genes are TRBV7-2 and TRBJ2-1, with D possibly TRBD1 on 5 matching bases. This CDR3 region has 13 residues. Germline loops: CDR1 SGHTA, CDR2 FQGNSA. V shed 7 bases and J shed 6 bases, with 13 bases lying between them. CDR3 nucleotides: TGTGCCAGCACCTTTACTCAGGGCAATGAGCAGTTCTTC. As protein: CASTFTQGNEQFF.

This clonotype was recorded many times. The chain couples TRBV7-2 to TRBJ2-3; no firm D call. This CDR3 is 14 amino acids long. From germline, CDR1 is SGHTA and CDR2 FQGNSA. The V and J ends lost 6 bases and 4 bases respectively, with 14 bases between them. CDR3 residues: CASSFFVEADTQYF. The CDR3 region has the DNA TGTGCCAGCAGTTTTTTCGTGGAAGCAGATACGCAGTATTTT.

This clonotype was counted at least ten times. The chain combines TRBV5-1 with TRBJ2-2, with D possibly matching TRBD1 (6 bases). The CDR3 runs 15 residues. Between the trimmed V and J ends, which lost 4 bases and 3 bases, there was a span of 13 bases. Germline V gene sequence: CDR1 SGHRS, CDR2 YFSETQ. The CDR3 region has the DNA TGCGCCAGCAGCCGACAGGCATACGACACCGGGGAGCTGTTTTTT. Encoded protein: CASSRQAYDTGELFF. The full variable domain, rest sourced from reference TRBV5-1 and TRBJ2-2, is KAGVTQTPRYLIKTRGQQVTLSCSPISGHRSVSWYQQTPGQGLQFLFEYFSETQRNKGNFPGRFSGRQFSNSRSEMNVSTLELGDSALYLCASSRQAYDTGELFFGEGSRLTVL.

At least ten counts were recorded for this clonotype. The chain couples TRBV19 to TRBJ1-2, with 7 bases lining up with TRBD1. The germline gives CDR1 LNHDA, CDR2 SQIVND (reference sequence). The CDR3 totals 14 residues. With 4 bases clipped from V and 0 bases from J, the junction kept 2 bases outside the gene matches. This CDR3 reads CASSTGGSNYGYTF. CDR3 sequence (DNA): TGTGCCAGTAGTACAGGGGGATCTAACTATGGCTACACCTTC.

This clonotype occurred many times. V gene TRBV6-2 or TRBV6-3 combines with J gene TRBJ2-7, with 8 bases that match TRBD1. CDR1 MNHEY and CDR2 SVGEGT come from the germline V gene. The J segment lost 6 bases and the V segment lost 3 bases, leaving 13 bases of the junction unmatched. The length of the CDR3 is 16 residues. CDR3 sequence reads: CASSYKLGQVVREQYF. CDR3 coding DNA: TGTGCCAGCAGTTATAAATTGGGACAGGTTGTCCGCGAGCAGTACTTC.

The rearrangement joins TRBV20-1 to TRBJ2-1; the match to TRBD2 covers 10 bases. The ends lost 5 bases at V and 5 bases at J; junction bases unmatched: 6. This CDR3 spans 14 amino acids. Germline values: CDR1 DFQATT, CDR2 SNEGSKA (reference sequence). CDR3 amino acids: CSAFLAGEHNEQFF. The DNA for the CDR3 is TGCAGTGCTTTCCTAGCGGGGGAACACAATGAGCAGTTCTTC.